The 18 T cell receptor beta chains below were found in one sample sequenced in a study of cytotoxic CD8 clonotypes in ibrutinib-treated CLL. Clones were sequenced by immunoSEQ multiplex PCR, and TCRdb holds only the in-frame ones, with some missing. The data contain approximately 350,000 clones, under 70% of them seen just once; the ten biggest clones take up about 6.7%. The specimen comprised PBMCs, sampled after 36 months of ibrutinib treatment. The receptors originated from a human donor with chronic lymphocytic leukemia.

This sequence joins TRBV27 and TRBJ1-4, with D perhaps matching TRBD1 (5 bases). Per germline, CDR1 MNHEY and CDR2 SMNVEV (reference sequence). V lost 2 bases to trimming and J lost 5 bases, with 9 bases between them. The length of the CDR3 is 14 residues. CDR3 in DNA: TGTGCCAGCAGTTTAACAGGTTTCAATGAAAAACTGTTTTTT. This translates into CASSLTGFNEKLFF.

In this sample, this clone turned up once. The CDR3 bases are TGTGCCAGCAGCTTTTCGGGCAGACCCCGTGGGGACACCTTC. Its translation is CASSFSGRPRGDTF. The gene calls are TRBV11-2 and TRBJ1-2; D gene uncertain. V was trimmed by 3 bases and J by 12 bases, leaving 20 bases between them. The CDR3 extends over 14 amino acids. The V gene's germline CDR1 is SGHAT and CDR2 FQNNGV.

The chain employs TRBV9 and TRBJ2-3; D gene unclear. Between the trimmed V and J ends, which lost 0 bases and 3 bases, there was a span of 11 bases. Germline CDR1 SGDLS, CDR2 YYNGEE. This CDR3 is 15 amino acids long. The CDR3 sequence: CASSVAPRWTDTQYF. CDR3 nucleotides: TGTGCCAGCAGCGTAGCCCCGCGGTGGACAGATACGCAGTATTTT.

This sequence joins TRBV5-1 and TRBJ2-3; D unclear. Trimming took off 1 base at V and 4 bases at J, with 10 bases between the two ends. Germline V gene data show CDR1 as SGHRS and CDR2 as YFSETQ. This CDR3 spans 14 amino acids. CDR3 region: CASSLSEAADTQYF. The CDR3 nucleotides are TGCGCCAGCAGCTTGAGTGAGGCGGCAGATACGCAGTATTTT.

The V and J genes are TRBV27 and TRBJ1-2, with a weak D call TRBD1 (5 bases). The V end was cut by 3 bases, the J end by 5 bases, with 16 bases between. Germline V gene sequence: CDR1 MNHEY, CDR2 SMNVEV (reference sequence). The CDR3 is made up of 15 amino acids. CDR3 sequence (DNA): TGTGCCAGCAGTTTTGGGACGATTCCCTTTTATGGCTACACCTTC. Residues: CASSFGTIPFYGYTF.

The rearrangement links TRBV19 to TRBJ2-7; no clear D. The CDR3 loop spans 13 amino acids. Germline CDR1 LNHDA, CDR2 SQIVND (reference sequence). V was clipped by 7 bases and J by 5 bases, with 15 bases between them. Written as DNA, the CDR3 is TGTGCCAGTAAGGGCCCCGATCCTAACGAGCAGTACTTC. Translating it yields CASKGPDPNEQYF.

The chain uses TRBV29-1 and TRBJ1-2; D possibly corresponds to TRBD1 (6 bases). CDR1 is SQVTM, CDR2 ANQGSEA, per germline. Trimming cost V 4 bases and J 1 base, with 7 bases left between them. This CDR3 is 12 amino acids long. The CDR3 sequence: CSVGTVNYGYTF. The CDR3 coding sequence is TGCAGCGTTGGGACAGTTAACTATGGCTACACCTTC.

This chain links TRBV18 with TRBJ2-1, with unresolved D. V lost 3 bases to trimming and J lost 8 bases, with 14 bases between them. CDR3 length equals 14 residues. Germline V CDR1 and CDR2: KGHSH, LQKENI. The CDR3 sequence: CASSPSRSTDEQFF. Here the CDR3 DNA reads TGTGCCAGCTCACCGTCCAGGAGCACTGATGAGCAGTTCTTC. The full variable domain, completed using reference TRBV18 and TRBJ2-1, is NAGVMQNPRHLVRRRGQEARLRCSPMKGHSHVYWYRQLPEEGLKFMVYLQKENIIDESGMPKERFSAEFPKEGPSILRIQQVVRGDSAAYFCASSPSRSTDEQFFGPGTRLTVL.

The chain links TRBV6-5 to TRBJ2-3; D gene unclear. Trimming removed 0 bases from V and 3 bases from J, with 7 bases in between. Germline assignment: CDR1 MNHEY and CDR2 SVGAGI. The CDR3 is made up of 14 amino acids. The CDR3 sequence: CASSYSHLTDTQYF. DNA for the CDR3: TGTGCCAGCAGTTACTCGCACTTGACAGATACGCAGTATTTT.

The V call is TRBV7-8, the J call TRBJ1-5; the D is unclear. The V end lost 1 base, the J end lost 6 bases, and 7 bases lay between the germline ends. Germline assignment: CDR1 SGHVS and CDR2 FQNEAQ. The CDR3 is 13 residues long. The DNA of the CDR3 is TGTGCCAGCAGCTTAGGGGTTGGTCAGCCCCAGCATTTT. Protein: CASSLGVGQPQHF.

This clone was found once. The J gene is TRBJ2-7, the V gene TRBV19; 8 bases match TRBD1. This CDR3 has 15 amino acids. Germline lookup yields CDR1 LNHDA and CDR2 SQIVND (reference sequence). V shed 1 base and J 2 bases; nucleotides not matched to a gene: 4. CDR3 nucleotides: TGTGCCAGTAGTATAGGTCCAGGGGGCACCTACGAGCAGTACTTC. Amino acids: CASSIGPGGTYEQYF.

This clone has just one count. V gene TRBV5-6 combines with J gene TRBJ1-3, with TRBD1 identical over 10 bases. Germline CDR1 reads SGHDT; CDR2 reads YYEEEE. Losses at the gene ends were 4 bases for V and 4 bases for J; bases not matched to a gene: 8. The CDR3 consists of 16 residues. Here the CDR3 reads CASSGRQGARGNTIYF. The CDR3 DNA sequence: TGTGCCAGCAGCGGAAGACAGGGGGCTAGAGGAAACACCATATATTTT.

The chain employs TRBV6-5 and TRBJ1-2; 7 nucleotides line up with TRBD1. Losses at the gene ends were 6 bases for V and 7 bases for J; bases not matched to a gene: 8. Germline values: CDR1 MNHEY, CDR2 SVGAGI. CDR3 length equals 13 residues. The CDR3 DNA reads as TGTGCCAGCAGGGAAGACAGGGTTGGTGGCTACACCTTC. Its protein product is CASREDRVGGYTF.

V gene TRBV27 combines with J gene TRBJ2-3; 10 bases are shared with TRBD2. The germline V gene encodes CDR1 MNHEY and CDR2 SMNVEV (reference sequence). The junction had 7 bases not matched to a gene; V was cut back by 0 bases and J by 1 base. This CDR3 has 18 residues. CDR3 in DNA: TGTGCCAGCAGTTTATCCCCCAATCTAGCGGGAGGCACAGATACGCAGTATTTT. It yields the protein CASSLSPNLAGGTDTQYF.

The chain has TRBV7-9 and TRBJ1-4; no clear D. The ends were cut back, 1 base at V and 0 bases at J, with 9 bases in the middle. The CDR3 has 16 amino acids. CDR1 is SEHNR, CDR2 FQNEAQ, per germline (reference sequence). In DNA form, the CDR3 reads TGTGCCAGCAGCTTAGGCAGCCTAGCAACTAATGAAAAACTGTTTTTT. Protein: CASSLGSLATNEKLFF.

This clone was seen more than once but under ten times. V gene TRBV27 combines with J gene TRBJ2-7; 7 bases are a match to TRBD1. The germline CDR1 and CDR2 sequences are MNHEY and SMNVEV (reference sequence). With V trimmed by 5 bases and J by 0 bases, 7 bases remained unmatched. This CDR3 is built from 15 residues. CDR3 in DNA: TGTGCCAGCAGTACACTCAGGGGGAGCTCCTACGAGCAGTACTTC. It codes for CASSTLRGSSYEQYF.

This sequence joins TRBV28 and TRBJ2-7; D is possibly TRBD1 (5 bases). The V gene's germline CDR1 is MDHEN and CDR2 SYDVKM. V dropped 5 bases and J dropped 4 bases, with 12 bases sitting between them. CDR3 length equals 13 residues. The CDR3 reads CASSHQGVYEQYF. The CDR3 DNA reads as TGTGCCAGCAGTCATCAAGGGGTTTACGAGCAGTACTTC.

The DNA for the CDR3 is TGTGCCAGCAGCGCGCGACTAGCGCCATCCTACAATGAGCAGTTCTTC. It specifies CASSARLAPSYNEQFF. The genes are TRBV7-9 and TRBJ2-1; 8 bases align to TRBD2. V shed 5 bases, J shed 1 base, and the junction held 7 bases outside the gene matches. The CDR3 length is 16 residues. Looked up from germline, CDR1 is SEHNR and CDR2 is FQNEAQ (reference sequence).